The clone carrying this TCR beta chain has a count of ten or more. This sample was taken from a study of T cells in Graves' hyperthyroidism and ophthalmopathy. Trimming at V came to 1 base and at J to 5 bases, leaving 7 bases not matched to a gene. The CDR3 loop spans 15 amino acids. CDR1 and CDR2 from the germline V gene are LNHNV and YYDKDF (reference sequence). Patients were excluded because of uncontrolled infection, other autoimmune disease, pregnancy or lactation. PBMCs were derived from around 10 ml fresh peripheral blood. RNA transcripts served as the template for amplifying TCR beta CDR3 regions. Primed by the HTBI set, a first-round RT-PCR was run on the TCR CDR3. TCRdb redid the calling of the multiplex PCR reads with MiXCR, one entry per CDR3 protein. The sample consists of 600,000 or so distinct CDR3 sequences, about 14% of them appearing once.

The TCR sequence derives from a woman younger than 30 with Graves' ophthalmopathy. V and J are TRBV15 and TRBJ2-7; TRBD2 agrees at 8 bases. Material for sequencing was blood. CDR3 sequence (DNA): TGTGCCACCAGCAGAGGAGGGACTAGTTCCCACGAGCAGTACTTC. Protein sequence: CATSRGGTSSHEQYF.